The rows below give T cell receptor beta chains drawn from one sample of a study of T cells in Graves' hyperthyroidism and ophthalmopathy. A single record per CDR3 protein comes from TCRdb applying MiXCR to the multiplex PCR reads. This sample has hundreds of thousands of distinct CDR3 sequences, with 40% to 55% found just once. Specimen: peripheral blood or thyroid tissue (not recorded which). The receptors stem from an adult man with Graves' disease, either hyperthyroidism or ophthalmopathy (not recorded which). The CDR3 runs from the conserved cysteine through the conserved F or W. D genes are given only for firm matches. Size tells how often a clone was seen (once, few, many) or the class of an expanded clone, and some rows leave it out.

clone size	D gene	V gene	J gene	CDR3 protein	CDR3 DNA
many	TRBD1	TRBV9	TRBJ1-2	CAGGQTSNYGYTF	TGTGCCGGGGGACAGACATCTAACTATGGCTACACCTTC
few	TRBD2	TRBV7-2	TRBJ2-5	CASSLELAGGTETQYF	TGTGCCAGCAGCTTAGAACTAGCGGGAGGTACGGAGACCCAGTACTTC
-	-	TRBV12-3/TRBV12-4	TRBJ1-3	CASSAGPISGNTIYF	TGTGCCAGCAGTGCGGGACCGATCTCTGGAAACACCATATATTTT
few	-	TRBV20-1	TRBJ1-2	CSARRAGGNYGYTF	TGCAGTGCTAGACGGGCAGGAGGCAACTATGGCTACACCTTC
-	-	TRBV19	TRBJ2-2	CASKQGVGELFF	TGTGCCAGTAAACAGGGAGTCGGGGAGCTGTTTTTT
few	TRBD2	TRBV5-4	TRBJ2-7	CASSREADLDEQYF	TGTGCCAGCAGCCGGGAGGCAGATCTGGACGAGCAGTACTTC
-	TRBD1	TRBV13	TRBJ2-5	CASSSRRTGPQETQYF	TGTGCCAGCAGCTCCCGCCGGACAGGGCCACAAGAGACCCAGTACTTC
few	-	TRBV20-1	TRBJ1-5	CSARGLGTGNQPQHF	TGCAGTGCTAGAGGACTGGGGACCGGTAATCAGCCCCAGCATTTT
-	TRBD1	TRBV29-1	TRBJ1-3	CSVTGTGRGNTIYF	TGCAGCGTGACCGGGACAGGGAGAGGAAACACCATATATTTT
many	TRBD2	TRBV7-8	TRBJ2-7	CASSTWTSGSYEQYF	TGTGCCAGCAGCACCTGGACTAGCGGTTCCTACGAGCAGTACTTC
few	-	TRBV6-5	TRBJ1-6	CASSYSGGSYNSPLHF	TGTGCCAGCAGTTACTCGGGGGGGTCGTATAATTCACCCCTCCACTTT
few	-	TRBV20-1	TRBJ2-7	CSAQTARTAYEQYF	TGCAGTGCCCAGACAGCAAGAACTGCCTACGAGCAGTACTTC
-	TRBD1	TRBV10-3	TRBJ2-7	CAISTGTDYEQYF	TGTGCCATCAGTACTGGGACAGATTACGAGCAGTACTTC
few	TRBD1	TRBV9	TRBJ1-3	CASSAWDRMMVGTIYF	TGTGCCAGCAGCGCTTGGGACAGGATGATGGTAGGGACCATATATTTT
-	TRBD1	TRBV2	TRBJ1-5	CASRTGTGQNQPQHF	TGTGCCAGCAGAACCGGGACAGGGCAGAATCAGCCCCAGCATTTT
many	-	TRBV5-1	TRBJ1-2	CASRQDSNYGYTF	TGCGCCAGCAGACAAGACAGCAACTATGGCTACACCTTC
few	TRBD1	TRBV2	TRBJ1-1	CASSNYRGITEAFF	TGTGCCAGCAGTAACTACAGGGGGATCACTGAAGCTTTCTTT
-	-	TRBV10-2	TRBJ2-7	CASARQAYEQYF	TGCGCCAGCGCGCGACAGGCCTACGAGCAGTACTTC
-	-	TRBV15	TRBJ2-7	CATRREITAAYEQYF	TGTGCCACCAGGAGAGAGATTACAGCGGCCTACGAGCAGTACTTC
-	TRBD1	TRBV7-4	TRBJ1-6	CASSLTGTGRSPLHF	TGTGCCAGCAGCTTAACCGGGACAGGGCGGTCACCCCTCCACTTT
-	-	TRBV7-8	TRBJ2-5	CASSSAAVQQETQYF	TGTGCCAGCAGTTCCGCCGCAGTCCAGCAAGAGACCCAGTACTTC
-	-	TRBV20-1	TRBJ2-2	CSARDLRESNGELFF	TGCAGTGCTAGAGATCTGAGGGAGTCTAACGGGGAGCTGTTTTTT
-	-	TRBV11-1	TRBJ1-2	CASSFGALGAYGYTF	TGTGCCAGCAGCTTTGGGGCCCTTGGGGCCTATGGCTACACCTTC
few	-	TRBV7-9	TRBJ1-5	CASSLYGQINQPQHF	TGTGCCAGCAGTTTATACGGACAGATCAATCAGCCCCAGCATTTT
-	-	TRBV15	TRBJ2-5	CATSRDQTRYF	TGTGCCACCAGCAGAGACCAGACGCGGTACTTC
many	-	TRBV14	TRBJ1-1	CASSQDVALGAEAFF	TGTGCCAGCAGCCAAGATGTAGCGTTGGGTGCTGAAGCTTTCTTT
-	-	TRBV6-5	TRBJ2-3	CASSLTGPTDTQYF	TGTGCCAGCAGTCTGACAGGACCTACAGATACGCAGTATTTT
-	-	TRBV5-1	TRBJ1-2	CASSFRDLYGYTF	TGCGCCAGCAGCTTCAGGGACCTCTATGGCTACACCTTC
few	TRBD2	TRBV10-3	TRBJ2-2	CAISGILAGSNTGELFF	TGTGCCATCAGTGGAATACTAGCGGGGTCGAACACCGGGGAGCTGTTTTTT
few	TRBD1	TRBV20-1	TRBJ2-5	CSARPGTDQETQYF	TGCAGTGCGCGACCCGGGACAGACCAAGAGACCCAGTACTTC
-	TRBD1	TRBV25-1	TRBJ1-5	CASSPTDRVLNQPQHF	TGTGCCAGCAGCCCCACTGACAGGGTCCTCAATCAGCCCCAGCATTTT
many	-	TRBV5-1	TRBJ1-2	CASSLAPGPDGYTF	TGCGCCAGCAGCTTGGCGCCAGGTCCAGATGGCTACACCTTC
-	TRBD1	TRBV7-8	TRBJ2-7	CATERDRGDYEQYF	TGTGCCACAGAACGGGACAGGGGGGACTACGAGCAGTACTTC
-	-	TRBV6-1	TRBJ1-1	CASSENRARAFF	TGTGCCAGCAGTGAGAACAGGGCCCGAGCTTTCTTT
-	-	TRBV10-3	TRBJ2-7	CAIRDIPYEQYF	TGTGCCATCAGGGATATTCCCTACGAGCAGTACTTC
few	-	TRBV19	TRBJ2-5	CASSADYPGETQYF	TGTGCCAGTAGTGCGGACTACCCCGGAGAGACCCAGTACTTC
many	-	TRBV14	TRBJ1-1	CASSQDLRSEAFF	TGTGCCAGCAGCCAAGACCTAAGGTCTGAAGCTTTCTTT
-	-	TRBV11-2	TRBJ1-6	CASSLNRASYNSPLHF	TGTGCCAGCAGCTTGAACAGGGCGTCCTATAATTCACCCCTCCACTTT
many	-	TRBV7-8	TRBJ1-2	CASSSREGNYGYTF	TGTGCCAGCAGCTCCCGGGAGGGGAACTATGGCTACACCTTC
once	-	TRBV2	TRBJ2-7	CASQRSGAQPREQYF	TGTGCCAGCCAACGGTCGGGGGCGCAACCCCGGGAGCAGTACTTC
few	-	TRBV12-3/TRBV12-4	TRBJ1-1	CASSFHVGGAFF	TGTGCCAGCAGTTTTCACGTCGGAGGAGCTTTCTTT
-	-	TRBV20-1	TRBJ2-2	CSASFLDGELFF	TGCAGTGCTAGTTTCCTAGATGGGGAGCTGTTTTTT
-	-	TRBV29-1	TRBJ2-7	CSVQSGSYEQYF	TGCAGCGTTCAGTCTGGCTCCTACGAGCAGTACTTC
few	TRBD1	TRBV20-1	TRBJ1-2	CSANTQGALGGYTF	TGCAGTGCAAATACTCAGGGGGCGTTAGGTGGCTACACCTTC
few	-	TRBV12-3/TRBV12-4	TRBJ1-1	CASRQGWNTEAFF	TGTGCCAGCAGACAGGGATGGAACACTGAAGCTTTCTTT
-	-	TRBV5-1	TRBJ2-7	CASSLGVGITSYEQYF	TGCGCCAGCAGCTTGGGGGTGGGCATCACCTCCTACGAGCAGTACTTC